Below, 8 T cell receptor beta chains from the same sample are listed, as sequenced in a study of blood T cell repertoires in COVID-19. Clones were read by immunoSEQ multiplex PCR, and TCRdb kept only the in-frame ones, dropping some. The table includes 100,000 to 150,000 clones, around 80% detected once. Material: peripheral blood. The receptor set was obtained from a man between 65 and 85 years old with acute or convalescent COVID-19.

This chain links TRBV28 with TRBJ1-1; tentatively, D is TRBD1 (5 bases). This CDR3 has 13 residues. Trimming took 4 bases from V and 7 from J, leaving 13 bases between them. Germline assignment: CDR1 MDHEN and CDR2 SYDVKM. The CDR3 sequence is CASSYGTYYEAFF. As DNA, the CDR3 is TGTGCCAGCAGTTATGGGACTTACTATGAAGCTTTCTTT.

The chain joins TRBV7-9 to TRBJ2-3, with TRBD2 as a possible D gene (6 bases). Germline V CDR1 and CDR2: SEHNR, FQNEAQ (reference sequence). CDR3 size: 16 residues. Trimming took off 1 base at V and 2 bases at J, with 13 bases between the two ends. The CDR3 region has the DNA TGTGCCAGCAGCTTAGGGCGGGACCCTACCACAGATACGCAGTATTTT. Protein product: CASSLGRDPTTDTQYF.

The chain links TRBV7-6 to TRBJ2-7; 12 bases are shared with TRBD2. The CDR3 length is 18 residues. The trim removed 5 bases at V and 12 bases at J, leaving 23 bases unmatched. Germline-derived CDR1 and CDR2 are SGHVS and FNYEAQ. CDR3 sequence: CASSPSFGRGLTSGSGYF. CDR3 sequence (DNA): TGTGCCAGCAGCCCATCTTTTGGGAGGGGGCTGACTAGCGGGAGTGGGTACTTC.

The chain recombines TRBV2 with TRBJ2-3; 10 nucleotides align to TRBD2. J gave up 6 bases and V 5 bases, and 8 bases lay outside the gene matches. CDR3 size: 15 residues. Germline CDR1 is SNHLY and CDR2 is FYNNEI. The CDR3 is CASSSSGRGVDTQYF. CDR3 in DNA: TGTGCCAGCAGTTCCAGCGGGAGGGGGGTGGATACGCAGTATTTT.

The table lists this clone with a few counts. The chain employs TRBV5-4 and TRBJ2-2; 9 nucleotides line up with TRBD1. Trimming removed 5 bases from V and 7 bases from J; junction bases left unmatched: 6. CDR1 is SGHNT and CDR2 is YYREEE in the germline V gene (reference sequence). The CDR3 contains 14 residues. The CDR3 bases are TGTGCCAGCAGATCGACAGGGGGTGGCGGGGAGCTGTTTTTT. Amino acid sequence: CASRSTGGGGELFF.

As regards this clone: Within the sample, other DNA sequences also encode this same CDR3. The chain combines TRBV6-5 with TRBJ1-1, with 9 nucleotides matching TRBD1. Germline V CDR1 and CDR2: MNHEY, SVGAGI. Germline trimming cut 6 bases from V and 1 base from J; bases unmatched to any gene: 3. The length of the CDR3 is 14 residues. The CDR3 nucleotides read TGTGCCAGCAGACTGACAGGGGGGAACACTGAAGCTTTCTTT. Protein product: CASRLTGGNTEAFF.

This clone was counted only a few times. This rearrangement joins TRBV7-2 to TRBJ2-7, with D tentatively TRBD2 (6 bases). Trimming cost V 5 bases and J 3 bases, with 17 bases left between them. The CDR3 runs 15 residues. Germline V gene lookup returns CDR1 SGHTA and CDR2 FQGNSA. The CDR3 DNA sequence: TGTGCCAGCAGCCTAGGGACTTCACCTTTCTACGAGCAGTACTTC. This gives the protein CASSLGTSPFYEQYF.

The chain links TRBV20-1 to TRBJ1-1; no definite D call. This CDR3 has 11 amino acids. In germline, CDR1 is DFQATT, CDR2 SNEGSKA (reference sequence). V gave up 2 bases and J gave up 9 bases, with 10 bases separating them. The CDR3 loop reads CSARKSTQAFF. For the CDR3, the DNA is TGCAGTGCTAGAAAGTCGACACAAGCTTTCTTT.